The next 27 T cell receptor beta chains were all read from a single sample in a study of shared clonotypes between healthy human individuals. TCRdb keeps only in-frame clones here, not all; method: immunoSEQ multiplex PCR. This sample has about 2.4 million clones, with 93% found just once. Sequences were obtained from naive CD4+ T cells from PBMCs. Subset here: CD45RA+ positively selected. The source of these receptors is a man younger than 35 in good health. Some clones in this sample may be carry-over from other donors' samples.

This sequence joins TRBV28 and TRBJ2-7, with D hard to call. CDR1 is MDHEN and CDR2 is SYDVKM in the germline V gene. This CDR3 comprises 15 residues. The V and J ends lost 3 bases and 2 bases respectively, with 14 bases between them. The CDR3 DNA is TGTGCCAGCAGTTTGGGTGGCGCATCCCCCTACGAGCAGTACTTC. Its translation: CASSLGGASPYEQYF.

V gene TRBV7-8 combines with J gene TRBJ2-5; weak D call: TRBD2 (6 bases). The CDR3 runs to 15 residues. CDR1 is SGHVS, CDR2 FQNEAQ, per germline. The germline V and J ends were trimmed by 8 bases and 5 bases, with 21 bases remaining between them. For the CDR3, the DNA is TGTGCCAGCCTTCCTAGGAGGGCAGGGCGGGAGACCCAGTACTTC. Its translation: CASLPRRAGRETQYF.

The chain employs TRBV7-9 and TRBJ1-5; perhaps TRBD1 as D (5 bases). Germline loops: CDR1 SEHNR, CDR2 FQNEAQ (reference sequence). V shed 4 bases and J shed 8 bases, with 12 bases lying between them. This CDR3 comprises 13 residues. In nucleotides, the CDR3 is TGTGCCAGCAGCTGGGGCGAGGGAAAGCCCCAGCATTTT. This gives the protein CASSWGEGKPQHF.

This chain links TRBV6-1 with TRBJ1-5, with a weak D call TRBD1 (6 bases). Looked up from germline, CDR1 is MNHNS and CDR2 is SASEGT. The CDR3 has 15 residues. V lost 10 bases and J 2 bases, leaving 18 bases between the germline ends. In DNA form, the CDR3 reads TGTGCCATCGGATCGACAGGTCTAGGCAATCAGCCCCAGCATTTT. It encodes CAIGSTGLGNQPQHF.

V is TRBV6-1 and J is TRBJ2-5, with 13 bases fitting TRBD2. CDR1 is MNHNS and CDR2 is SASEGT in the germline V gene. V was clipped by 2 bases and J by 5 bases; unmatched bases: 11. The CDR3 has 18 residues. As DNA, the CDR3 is TGTGCCAGCAGTGAATTTAACGGACTAGCGGGAGTGGTCGAGACCCAGTACTTC. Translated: CASSEFNGLAGVVETQYF.

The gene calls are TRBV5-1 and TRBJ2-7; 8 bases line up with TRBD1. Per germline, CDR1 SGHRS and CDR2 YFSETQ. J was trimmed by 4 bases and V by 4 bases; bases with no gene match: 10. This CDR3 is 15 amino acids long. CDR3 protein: CASSPPWTGQYEQYF. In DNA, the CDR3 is TGCGCCAGCAGCCCCCCGTGGACAGGGCAGTACGAGCAGTACTTC.

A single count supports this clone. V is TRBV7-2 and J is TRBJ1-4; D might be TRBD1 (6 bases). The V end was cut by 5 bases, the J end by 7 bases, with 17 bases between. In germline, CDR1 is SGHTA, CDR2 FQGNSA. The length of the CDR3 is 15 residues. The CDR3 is CASSPFRGDGEKLFF. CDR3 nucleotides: TGTGCCAGCAGCCCATTCAGGGGAGACGGTGAAAAACTGTTTTTT.

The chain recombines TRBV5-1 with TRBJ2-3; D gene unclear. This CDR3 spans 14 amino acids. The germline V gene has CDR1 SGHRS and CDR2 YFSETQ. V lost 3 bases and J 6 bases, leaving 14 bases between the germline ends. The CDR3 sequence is CASSSRRPTDTQYF. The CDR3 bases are TGCGCCAGCAGCTCGAGACGCCCAACGGATACGCAGTATTTT. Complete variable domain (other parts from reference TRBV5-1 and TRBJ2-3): KAGVTQTPRYLIKTRGQQVTLSCSPISGHRSVSWYQQTPGQGLQFLFEYFSETQRNKGNFPGRFSGRQFSNSRSEMNVSTLELGDSALYLCASSSRRPTDTQYFGPGTRLTVL.

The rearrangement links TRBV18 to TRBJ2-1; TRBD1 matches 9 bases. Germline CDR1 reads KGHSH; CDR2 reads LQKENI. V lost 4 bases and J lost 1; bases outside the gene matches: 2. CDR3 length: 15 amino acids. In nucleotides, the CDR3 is TGTGCCAGCTCACTAGGACAGGGGTCCTACAATGAGCAGTTCTTC. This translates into CASSLGQGSYNEQFF.

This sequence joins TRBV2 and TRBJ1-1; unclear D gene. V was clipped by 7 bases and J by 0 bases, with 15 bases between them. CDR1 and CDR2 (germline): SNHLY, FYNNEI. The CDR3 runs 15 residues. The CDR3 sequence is CASTIEVAMNTEAFF. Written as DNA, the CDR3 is TGTGCCAGCACCATAGAAGTGGCAATGAACACTGAAGCTTTCTTT.

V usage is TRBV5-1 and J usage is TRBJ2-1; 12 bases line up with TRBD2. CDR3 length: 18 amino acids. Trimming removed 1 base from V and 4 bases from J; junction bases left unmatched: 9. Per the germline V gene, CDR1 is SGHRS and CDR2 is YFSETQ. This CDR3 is CASSLSPTSGSNYNEQFF. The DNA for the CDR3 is TGCGCCAGCAGCTTGTCCCCGACTAGCGGGAGTAATTACAATGAGCAGTTCTTC.

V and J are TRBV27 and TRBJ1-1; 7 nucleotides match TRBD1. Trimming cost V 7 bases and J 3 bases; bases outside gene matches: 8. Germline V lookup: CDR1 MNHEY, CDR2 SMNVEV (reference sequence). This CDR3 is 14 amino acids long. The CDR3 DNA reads TGTGCCAGCACACCGAGCAGGGGGGACACTGAAGCTTTCTTT. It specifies CASTPSRGDTEAFF.

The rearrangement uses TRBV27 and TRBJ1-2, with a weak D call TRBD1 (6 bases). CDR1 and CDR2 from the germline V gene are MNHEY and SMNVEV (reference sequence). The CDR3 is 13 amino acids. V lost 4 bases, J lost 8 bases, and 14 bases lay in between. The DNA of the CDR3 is TGTGCCAGCAGTTCCACAGGGATTGGCGGCTACACCTTC. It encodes CASSSTGIGGYTF.

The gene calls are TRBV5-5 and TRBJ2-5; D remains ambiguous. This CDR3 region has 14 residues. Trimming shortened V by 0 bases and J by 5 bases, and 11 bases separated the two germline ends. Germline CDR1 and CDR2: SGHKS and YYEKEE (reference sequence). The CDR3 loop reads CASSLAGSSETQYF. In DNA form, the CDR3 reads TGTGCCAGCAGCTTGGCCGGCAGTTCGGAGACCCAGTACTTC.

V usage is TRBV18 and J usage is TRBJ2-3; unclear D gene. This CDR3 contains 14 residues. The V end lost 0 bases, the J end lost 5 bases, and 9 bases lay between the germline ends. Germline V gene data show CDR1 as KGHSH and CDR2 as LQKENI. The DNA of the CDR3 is TGTGCCAGCTCACCACCCCACAGTGAAGATACGCAGTATTTT. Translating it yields CASSPPHSEDTQYF. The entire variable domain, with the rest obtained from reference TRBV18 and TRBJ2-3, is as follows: NAGVMQNPRHLVRRRGQEARLRCSPMKGHSHVYWYRQLPEEGLKFMVYLQKENIIDESGMPKERFSAEFPKEGPSILRIQQVVRGDSAAYFCASSPPHSEDTQYFGPGTRLTVL.

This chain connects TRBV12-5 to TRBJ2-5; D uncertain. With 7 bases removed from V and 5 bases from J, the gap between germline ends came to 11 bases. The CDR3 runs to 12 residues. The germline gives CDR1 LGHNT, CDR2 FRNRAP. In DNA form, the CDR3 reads TGTGCTAGTGCCTCCGTATACGAGACCCAGTACTTC. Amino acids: CASASVYETQYF. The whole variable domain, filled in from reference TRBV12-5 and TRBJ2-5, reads DARVTQTPRHKVTEMGQEVTMRCQPILGHNTVFWYRQTMMQGLELLAYFRNRAPLDDSGMPKDRFSAEMPDATLATLKIQPSEPRDSAVYFCASASVYETQYFGPGTRLLVL.

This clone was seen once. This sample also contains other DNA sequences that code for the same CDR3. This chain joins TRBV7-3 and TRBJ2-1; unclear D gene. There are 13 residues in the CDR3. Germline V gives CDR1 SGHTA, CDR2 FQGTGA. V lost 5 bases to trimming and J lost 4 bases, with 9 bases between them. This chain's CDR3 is CASSPPPYNEQFF. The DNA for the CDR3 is TGTGCCAGCAGCCCCCCCCCGTACAATGAGCAGTTCTTC.

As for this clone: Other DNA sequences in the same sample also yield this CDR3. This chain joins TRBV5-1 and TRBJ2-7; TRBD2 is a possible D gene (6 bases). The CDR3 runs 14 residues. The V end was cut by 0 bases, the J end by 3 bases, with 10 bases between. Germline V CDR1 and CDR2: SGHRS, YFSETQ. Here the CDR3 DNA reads TGCGCCAGCAGCTTGGGGCTAGCGAGCTACGAGCAGTACTTC. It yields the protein CASSLGLASYEQYF.

CDR3 sequence (DNA): TGTGCCAGCAGCCAAGCTTGGACTCAAGCCGAGCAGTACTTC. Amino acid sequence: CASSQAWTQAEQYF. V and J are TRBV4-2 and TRBJ2-7, with a possible D match to TRBD2 (5 bases). Germline CDR1 LGHNA, CDR2 YNFKEQ. The CDR3 length is 14 residues. V lost 1 base to trimming and J lost 6 bases, with 13 bases between them.

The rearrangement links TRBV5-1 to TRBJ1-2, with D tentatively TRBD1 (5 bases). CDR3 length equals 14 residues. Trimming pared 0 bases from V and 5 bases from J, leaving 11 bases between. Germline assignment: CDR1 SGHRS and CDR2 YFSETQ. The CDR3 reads CASSLGEGLYGYTF. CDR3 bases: TGCGCCAGCAGCTTGGGCGAGGGACTATATGGCTACACCTTC. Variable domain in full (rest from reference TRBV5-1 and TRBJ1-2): KAGVTQTPRYLIKTRGQQVTLSCSPISGHRSVSWYQQTPGQGLQFLFEYFSETQRNKGNFPGRFSGRQFSNSRSEMNVSTLELGDSALYLCASSLGEGLYGYTFGSGTRLTVV.

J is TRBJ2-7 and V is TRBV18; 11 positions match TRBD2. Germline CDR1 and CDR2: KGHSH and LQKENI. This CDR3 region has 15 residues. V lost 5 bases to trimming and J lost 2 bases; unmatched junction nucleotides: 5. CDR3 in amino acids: CASSSTSGGAYEQYF. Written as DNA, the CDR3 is TGTGCCAGCTCATCCACTAGCGGGGGAGCCTACGAGCAGTACTTC.

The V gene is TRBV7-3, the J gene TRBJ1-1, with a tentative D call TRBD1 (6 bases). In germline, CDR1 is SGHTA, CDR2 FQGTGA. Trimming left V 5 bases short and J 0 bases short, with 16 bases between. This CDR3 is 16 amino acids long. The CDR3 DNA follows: TGTGCCAGCAGCGAACAGGGAGTGGGGCTGAACACTGAAGCTTTCTTT. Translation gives CASSEQGVGLNTEAFF.

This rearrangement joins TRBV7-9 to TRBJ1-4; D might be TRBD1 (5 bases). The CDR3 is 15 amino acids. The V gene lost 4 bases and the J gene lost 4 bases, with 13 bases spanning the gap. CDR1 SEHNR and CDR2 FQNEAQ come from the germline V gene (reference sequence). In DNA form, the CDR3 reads TGTGCCAGCAGCTATCCGGGACGGGATAATGAAAAACTGTTTTTT. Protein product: CASSYPGRDNEKLFF.

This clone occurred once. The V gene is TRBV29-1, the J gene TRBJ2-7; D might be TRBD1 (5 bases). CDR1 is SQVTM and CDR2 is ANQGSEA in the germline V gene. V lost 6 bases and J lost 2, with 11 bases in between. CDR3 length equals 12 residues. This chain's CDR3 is CSVGELTYEQYF. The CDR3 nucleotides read TGCAGCGTAGGGGAATTAACCTACGAGCAGTACTTC.

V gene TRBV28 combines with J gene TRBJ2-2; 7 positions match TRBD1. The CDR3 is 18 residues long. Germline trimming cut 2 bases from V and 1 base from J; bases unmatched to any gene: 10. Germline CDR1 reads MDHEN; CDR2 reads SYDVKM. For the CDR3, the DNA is TGTGCCAGCAGTTTACCGAAACAGGGGACCAAGAACACCGGGGAGCTGTTTTTT. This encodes CASSLPKQGTKNTGELFF.

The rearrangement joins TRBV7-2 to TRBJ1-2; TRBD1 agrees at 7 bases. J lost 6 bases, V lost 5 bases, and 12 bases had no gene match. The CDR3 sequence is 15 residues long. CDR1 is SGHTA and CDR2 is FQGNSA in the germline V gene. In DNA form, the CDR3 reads TGTGCCAGCAGCGGTCGACAGGGTCCTATGGATGGCTACACCTTC. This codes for CASSGRQGPMDGYTF.

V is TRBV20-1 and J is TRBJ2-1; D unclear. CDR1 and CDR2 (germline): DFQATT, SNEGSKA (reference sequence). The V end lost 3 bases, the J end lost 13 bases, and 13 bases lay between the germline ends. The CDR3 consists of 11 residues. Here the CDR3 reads CSASPYERQFF. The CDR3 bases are TGCAGTGCTAGCCCCTACGAGCGACAGTTCTTC.